Presented here are 5 T cell receptor beta chains from one specimen sequenced in a study of CD8+CD57+ T cells in acquired aplastic anemia. Genomic DNA templated the TCR beta VDJ and CDR3 profiling. TCRdb reprocessed the reads via MiXCR and lists one record per CDR3 protein. The sample lists 150,000 to 200,000 distinct CDR3 sequences, 48% occurring once. Patients chosen for sequencing had CD8+CD57+ cells that had expanded, as shown by flow cytometry. Sequencing was carried out using sorted CD4+, CD8+, or CD8+CD57+ T cells (not recorded which) from PBMCs. These receptors were obtained from a human donor with aplastic anemia.

V and J are TRBV2 and TRBJ2-1; D gene uncertain. The CDR3 is 13 amino acids. The germline V gene encodes CDR1 SNHLY and CDR2 FYNNEI. The germline V and J ends were trimmed by 6 bases and 9 bases, with 15 bases remaining between them. This chain's CDR3 is CASSQDKSGEQFF. Written as DNA, the CDR3 is TGTGCCAGCAGCCAAGATAAGTCGGGTGAGCAGTTCTTC.

The gene calls are TRBV19 and TRBJ1-1; tentatively, D is TRBD1 (5 bases). The V gene lost 6 bases and the J gene lost 1 base, with 9 bases spanning the gap. This CDR3 has 13 amino acids. The germline gives CDR1 LNHDA, CDR2 SQIVND (reference sequence). The DNA for the CDR3 is TGTGCCAGTAGAATGGGGCAGAACACTGAAGCTTTCTTT. Protein product: CASRMGQNTEAFF.

This rearrangement joins TRBV11-2 to TRBJ2-7, with 7 bases identical to TRBD2. Germline CDR1 and CDR2: SGHAT and FQNNGV. CDR3 length equals 15 residues. V trimming: 1 base; J trimming: 2 bases; junction bases outside the gene matches: 5. In DNA, the CDR3 is TGTGCCAGCAGCTTAGGTCTAGCGGACACCTACGAGCAGTACTTC. This translates into CASSLGLADTYEQYF.

In nucleotides, the CDR3 is TGTGCCACCAGAGGGGGGCTGGGGGACACCGGGGAGCTGTTTTTT. Its translation: CATRGGLGDTGELFF. The chain combines TRBV10-3 with TRBJ2-2; TRBD1 or TRBD2 may be the D gene (6 bases each). Trimming removed 10 bases from V and 3 bases from J, with 18 bases in between. The CDR3 is made up of 15 amino acids. Germline CDR1 ENHRY, CDR2 SYGVKD.

This clonotype was counted between two and nine times. The V and J genes are TRBV7-2 and TRBJ2-7; 7 bases are shared with TRBD1. Germline CDR1 is SGHTA and CDR2 is FQGNSA. The CDR3 has 14 amino acids. V was pared by 4 bases and J by 3 bases, with 6 bases of the junction left unmatched. The CDR3 loop is CASSSSTGNYEQYF. The CDR3 DNA reads as TGTGCCAGCAGCTCATCGACAGGGAACTACGAGCAGTACTTC.